This T cell receptor (beta chain) derives from a study of post-analysis software for immune sequencing data. Study results and limitations: Controls significantly exceeded multiple sclerosis patients in normalized Chao1 diversity. Patients had higher frequencies than controls of a few TRBV segments, including TRBV5-6, TRBV5-1 and TRBV20-1. F measure showed strong co-clustering of same-batch samples.

The germline V gene encodes CDR1 SQVTM and CDR2 ANQGSEA. CDR3 length: 17 amino acids. The junction had 17 bases not matched to a gene; V was cut back by 6 bases and J by 2 bases. Presence of unique molecular identifiers characterized the TCR beta cDNA libraries. Roughly 510,000 cDNA molecules were recovered from an input of roughly 0.95 to 11 million T cells. TCRdb independently ran MiXCR on the PCR reads; one entry per CDR3 protein. The sample has fewer than 850,000 distinct CDR3 sequences, just over 45% seen once; the top ten hold roughly 5%. A few counts support this clonotype. Its antigen is not known.

The gene calls are TRBV29-1 and TRBJ2-3; 7 nucleotides line up with TRBD2. The TCR originated in a girl between 10 and 17 years old with multiple sclerosis. The sequencing sample was made of blood. The CDR3 here is CSVAGTTSSPNTDTQYF. The CDR3 region has the DNA TGCAGCGTCGCCGGGACTACGAGCTCTCCTAACACAGATACGCAGTATTTT.